This TCR beta chain appears in the sequencing data of a study of blood T cell repertoires in COVID-19. Across the whole study: COVID-19 samples, acute and convalescent, were from the United States, Italy and Spain. From T cells, B-cell-depleted T cells, or PBMCs came the material, which was cDNA or gDNA.

Under the authors' procedure: Quantification of nucleated cells was approximated via reference gene primer amplification. The method was immunoSEQ multiplex PCR; TCRdb's version includes in-frame clones alone and lacks a portion of them. That table is the source of V, J and clone size, and D and trimming were worked out from the DNA. The table records about 47,000 clones, under 85% of them present only once. This clone has only one observation. Germline CDR1 is SGDLS and CDR2 is YYNGEE. Trimming removed 4 bases at V and 1 base at J, with 8 bases between. The CDR3 is 13 residues long. This receptor was obtained from a man between 65 and 85 years old with active COVID-19. The rearrangement uses TRBV9 and TRBJ1-1; tentatively, D is TRBD1 (5 bases). The sequenced sample was peripheral blood. The DNA of the CDR3 is TGTGCCAGCAGCTCCGGGGGGAACACTGAAGCTTTCTTT. The encoded protein is CASSSGGNTEAFF.